This T cell receptor (beta chain) stems from a study of blood T cell repertoires in COVID-19 (dated by TCRdb to about 2020). Turning to the overall study: The collaborator samples originated in the United States, Italy and Spain and spanned the acute and convalescent phases of COVID-19. The material from the prospective study consisted of cDNA or gDNA derived from T cells, B-cell-depleted T cells, or PBMCs. The dataset comprised deeply sampled blood TCRbeta repertoires from subjects exposed to, actively infected with, or recovered from COVID-19. The repertoires were made available in a free public database intended to serve as a resource for research on the immune response to SARS-CoV-2. Samples came from the ongoing ImmuneRACE study (first 160 participants) plus 1,254 subjects from 6 global collaborators. A de-identified subject ID, COVID-19 status, age in years and sex were almost always included in the sample metadata. HLA class I and class II types, where available, came from metadata supplied by the sample provider rather than from assay-based typing.

As to this clone: This receptor's antigen is unknown. Base qualities are not at hand, and no much larger clone is one base apart.

Beyond this particular receptor, the publication reports: How much clinical and demographic metadata was included differed by source and by participant, and the metadata was provided uncurated.

Including cysteine and phenylalanine, the CDR3 has 14 amino acids. CDR3 DNA only is kept here, 42 bases in frame from base 1. Trimming removed 6 bases from V and 0 bases from J, leaving 11 bases between the germline ends. In the germline V gene, CDR1 corresponds to MRHNA and CDR2 to SNTAGT. Each collaborating institution followed its own protocols to collect whole blood in K2EDTA tubes. For TCRbeta analysis, collaborators shipped samples as frozen whole blood, isolated PBMCs, or DNA extracted from either of those sample types. TCRbeta CDR3 regions were amplified from genomic DNA using the immunoSEQ Assay, a bias-controlled multiplex PCR. For the original study's pipeline: Within the assay, amplification of reference gene primers was used to estimate how many nucleated cells each sample contained. Sequence reads were collapsed and filtered to measure the absolute abundance of every unique TCRbeta CDR3 rearrangement. Productive Simpson clonality was computed per sample as the square root of Simpson's diversity index over productive rearrangements. This immuneACCESS table, as held by TCRdb, lists in-frame sequences with V and J called but not all clones. Of the missing ones, under half trace to an unresolved V gene in checked studies; the others have no known cause. The V and J calls and the clone size are those of that table, but D and trimming were determined from the DNA. This sample comprises roughly 150,000 clones, more than 70% of them detected only once. The biggest ten clones account for about 2.6% of the sample.

The sample comprised peripheral blood. This chain joins TRBV6-4 to TRBJ1-1; a weak D assignment points to TRBD1 (6 bases agree). The origin of this receptor is a man aged 55-75 years with acute or convalescent COVID-19. The nucleotide sequence reads as follows: TGTGCCAGCAGCCCCGGACAGATGAACACTGAAGCTTTCTTT. This translates into CASSPGQMNTEAFF.